The 26 T cell receptor beta chains below all came from one sample that was sequenced in a study of metastatic and nonmetastatic thyroid tumors. TCRdb re-called clones via MiXCR from the PCR reads. Seen here are some 21,000 clones, around 19% observed once, and the top ten hold roughly 21%. Every patient was untreated before thyroid surgery. Specimen: blood. Every receptor here comes from a male donor with papillary thyroid cancer or a benign thyroid nodule (not recorded which). Some clones in this sample may be carry-over from other donors' samples.

In the case of this clone: The CDR3 carries no conserved terminal phenylalanine or tryptophan, so it likely arises from a read error. This chain joins TRBV11-3 and TRBJ2-3, with 10 positions matching TRBD2. CDR1 and CDR2 from the germline V gene are SGHNT and YENEEA. The trim removed 5 bases at V and 3 bases at J, leaving 5 bases unmatched. The CDR3 sequence is 15 residues long. The CDR3 spells CASSQTSGATDTQYS. The CDR3 DNA sequence: TGTGCCAGCAGCCAAACTAGCGGGGCGACAGATACGCAGTATTCT.

This clone has ten or more counts. The rearrangement uses TRBV13 and TRBJ1-1; D is possibly TRBD1 (6 bases). V lost 5 bases, J lost 5 bases, and 12 bases lay in between. From germline, CDR1 is PRHDT and CDR2 FYEKMQ (reference sequence). This CDR3 comprises 13 residues. The CDR3 reads CASSPRRGTEAFF. The CDR3 DNA is TGTGCCAGCAGCCCCCGCAGGGGAACTGAAGCTTTCTTT.

Ten or more counts support this clone. DNA of the CDR3: TGTGCCAGCAGCGAGAGGGGGGGGACGCTGAACACTGAAGCTTTCTTT. It is translated as CASSERGGTLNTEAFF. The chain recombines TRBV5-5 with TRBJ1-1, with a possible D match to TRBD1 (6 bases). Trimming took off 4 bases at V and 0 bases at J, with 16 bases between the two ends. The CDR3 totals 16 residues. CDR1 is SGHKS and CDR2 is YYEKEE in the germline V gene (reference sequence).

In its sample, this clone was seen many times. The genes are TRBV5-1 and TRBJ2-2, with 8 bases aligning to TRBD2. Germline trimming cut 1 base from V and 4 bases from J; bases unmatched to any gene: 6. The CDR3 is 16 residues long. Germline-derived CDR1 and CDR2 are SGHRS and YFSETQ. The CDR3 DNA sequence: TGCGCCAGCAGCTTGTTTCTGAGCGGGAGCACCGGGGAGCTGTTTTTT. This sequence encodes CASSLFLSGSTGELFF.

This clone occurred many times. V and J are TRBV2 and TRBJ2-7; TRBD2 matches at 7 bases. V shed 3 bases and J 0 bases; nucleotides not matched to a gene: 8. Looked up from germline, CDR1 is SNHLY and CDR2 is FYNNEI. This CDR3 has 16 residues. CDR3 in DNA: TGTGCCAGCAGTGAGCTTCGACTAGCCGGCTCCTACGAGCAGTACTTC. Encoded protein: CASSELRLAGSYEQYF.

This clone was observed many times. J is TRBJ2-5 and V is TRBV9; D remains ambiguous. The CDR3 runs 13 residues. Trimming left V 4 bases short and J 5 bases short, with 12 bases between. CDR1 and CDR2 from the germline V gene are SGDLS and YYNGEE. The CDR3 DNA is TGTGCCAGCAGCACCGAGACCCTGGAGACCCAGTACTTC. It encodes CASSTETLETQYF.

This clone showed up many times. The gene calls are TRBV5-1 and TRBJ1-3; D is undetermined. CDR3 length: 13 residues. Trimming left V 6 bases short and J 3 bases short, with 10 bases between. Germline CDR1 reads SGHRS; CDR2 reads YFSETQ. This chain's CDR3 is CASNDGSGNTIYF. For the CDR3, the DNA is TGCGCCAGCAATGACGGCAGTGGAAACACCATATATTTT. Using reference TRBV5-1 and TRBJ1-3 for the parts outside the CDR3, the full variable domain is KAGVTQTPRYLIKTRGQQVTLSCSPISGHRSVSWYQQTPGQGLQFLFEYFSETQRNKGNFPGRFSGRQFSNSRSEMNVSTLELGDSALYLCASNDGSGNTIYFGEGSWLTVV.

This clone was recorded many times. CDR3 protein: CASGSRFF. The CDR3 nucleotides are TGTGCCAGCGGGAGCCGGTTCTTC. V gene TRBV28 combines with J gene TRBJ2-1; TRBD2 is a possible D gene (5 bases). Trimming cost V 8 bases and J 15 bases, with 8 bases left between them. The CDR3 totals 8 residues. Germline values: CDR1 MDHEN, CDR2 SYDVKM. The full variable domain, rest sourced from reference TRBV28 and TRBJ2-1, is DVKVTQSSRYLVKRTGEKVFLECVQDMDHENMFWYRQDPGLGLRLIYFSYDVKMKEKGDIPEGYSVSREKKERFSLILESASTNQTSMYLCASGSRFFGPGTRLTVL.

This clone was observed many times. The chain employs TRBV20-1 and TRBJ2-1; D gene uncertain. This CDR3 region has 12 residues. Germline assignment: CDR1 DFQATT and CDR2 SNEGSKA (reference sequence). Trimming took off 1 base at V and 6 bases at J, with 7 bases between the two ends. In DNA form, the CDR3 reads TGCAGTGCTAGAGGTCTCATCAATGAGCAGTTCTTC. Its protein product is CSARGLINEQFF.

The CDR3 loop is CSASLGQGDTGELFF. Written as DNA, the CDR3 is TGCAGTGCTAGTTTAGGACAGGGGGACACCGGGGAGCTGTTTTTT. The V and J genes are TRBV20-1 and TRBJ2-2, with 10 positions matching TRBD1. The CDR3 is made up of 15 amino acids. Per the germline V gene, CDR1 is DFQATT and CDR2 is SNEGSKA (reference sequence). Trimming at V came to 3 bases and at J to 3 bases, leaving 4 bases not matched to a gene.

This clone has a handful of counts. The V call is TRBV6-1, the J call TRBJ2-1; D is unresolved. Deletions cut 4 bases from V and 4 bases from J, with 20 bases between. The CDR3 is 17 residues long. The germline CDR1 and CDR2 sequences are MNHNS and SASEGT. This CDR3 reads CASSASRRWAQYNEQFF. As DNA, the CDR3 is TGTGCCAGCAGTGCATCTCGTCGGTGGGCGCAGTACAATGAGCAGTTCTTC.

Many counts were recorded for this clone. The V gene is TRBV5-1, the J gene TRBJ2-7; 8 nucleotides agree with TRBD1. With V trimmed by 4 bases and J by 5 bases, 8 bases remained unmatched. The CDR3 has 14 amino acids. Germline loops: CDR1 SGHRS, CDR2 YFSETQ. For the CDR3, the DNA is TGCGCCAGCAGCCTGGGACAGGTGGAAGACGAGCAGTACTTC. This encodes CASSLGQVEDEQYF.

This clone showed up many times. The rearrangement links TRBV19 to TRBJ2-3, with 7 bases that match TRBD2. Unmatched junction bases numbered 1, after V lost 7 bases and J lost 0 bases. The germline V gene has CDR1 LNHDA and CDR2 SQIVND (reference sequence). The CDR3 has 13 amino acids. The CDR3 DNA sequence: TGTGCCAGTACTAGCGGAAGCACAGATACGCAGTATTTT. The encoded protein is CASTSGSTDTQYF.

By sample share, this clone is medium-sized. The chain couples TRBV19 to TRBJ1-1; 7 bases are a match to TRBD1. With V trimmed by 9 bases and J by 2 bases, 6 bases remained unmatched. Germline values: CDR1 LNHDA, CDR2 SQIVND (reference sequence). CDR3 size: 13 residues. CDR3 protein: CASRDSLNTEAFF. CDR3 bases: TGTGCCAGCAGGGACAGCCTAAACACTGAAGCTTTCTTT.

This clone was seen at least ten times. The V gene is TRBV7-2, the J gene TRBJ2-3; 8 bases agree with TRBD1. V lost 5 bases, J lost 3 bases, and 4 bases stayed unmatched. Looked up from germline, CDR1 is SGHTA and CDR2 is FQGNSA. CDR3 length: 14 amino acids. The CDR3 coding sequence is TGTGCCAGCAGCCCGGACAGGGCGACAGATACGCAGTATTTT. Amino acid sequence: CASSPDRATDTQYF.

This clone was counted many times. The CDR3 here is CASSGDRNTGELFF. CDR3 DNA: TGTGCCAGCAGTGGGGACAGGAACACCGGGGAGCTGTTTTTT. The V gene is TRBV6-4, the J gene TRBJ2-2; TRBD1 aligns across 7 bases. The germline gives CDR1 MRHNA, CDR2 SNTAGT. Trimming cost V 4 bases and J 1 base; bases outside gene matches: 0. CDR3 length: 14 residues.

This clone was observed a few times. In DNA form, the CDR3 reads TGTGCCAGCGCTCGACGGGTAATCACAGATACGCAGTATTTT. Its protein is CASARRVITDTQYF. The V gene is TRBV6-1, the J gene TRBJ2-3; D not resolved. The CDR3 is 14 amino acids. Germline CDR1 and CDR2: MNHNS and SASEGT. With 8 bases removed from V and 2 bases from J, the gap between germline ends came to 14 bases.

The table lists this clone with many counts. The chain combines TRBV20-1 with TRBJ2-5, with 8 bases fitting TRBD2. After removal of 1 base from V and 2 bases from J, the junction contained 3 bases not matched to a gene. The length of the CDR3 is 14 residues. Germline V lookup: CDR1 DFQATT, CDR2 SNEGSKA (reference sequence). CDR3 protein: CSARVGGAQETQYF. The CDR3 nucleotides read TGCAGTGCTAGAGTCGGGGGGGCTCAAGAGACCCAGTACTTC.

The chain carries TRBV30 and TRBJ1-2, with a tentative D call TRBD1 (5 bases). Trimming shortened V by 1 base and J by 5 bases, and 11 bases separated the two germline ends. From germline, CDR1 is GTSNPN and CDR2 SVGIG (reference sequence). CDR3 size: 13 residues. This CDR3 reads CAWSGGEGYGYTF. The CDR3 nucleotides read TGTGCCTGGAGTGGAGGGGAGGGATATGGCTACACCTTC.

This chain uses TRBV20-1 with TRBJ1-1; D unclear. The CDR3 is 13 amino acids. Between the trimmed V and J ends, which lost 0 bases and 2 bases, there was a span of 7 bases. The germline CDR1 and CDR2 sequences are DFQATT and SNEGSKA (reference sequence). CDR3 sequence (DNA): TGCAGTGCTAGAGATGGGGAAAACACTGAAGCTTTCTTT. Protein: CSARDGENTEAFF.

V is TRBV27 and J is TRBJ2-1, with 7 positions matching TRBD2. Germline lookup yields CDR1 MNHEY and CDR2 SMNVEV (reference sequence). The CDR3 extends over 14 amino acids. Trimming took 3 bases from V and 5 from J; bases not matched to a gene: 4. The CDR3: CASSLGTTNNEQFF. The CDR3 DNA is TGTGCCAGCAGTTTGGGGACTACAAACAATGAGCAGTTCTTC.

The CDR3, as DNA: TGCAGTGCTAGACGGGGCAATGAGGGCTACGAGCAGTACTTC. Amino acid sequence: CSARRGNEGYEQYF. V gene TRBV20-1 combines with J gene TRBJ2-7, with D possibly called TRBD1 or TRBD2 (5 bases each). The CDR3 loop spans 14 amino acids. V lost 2 bases and J 3 bases, leaving 14 bases between the germline ends. Germline CDR1 DFQATT, CDR2 SNEGSKA (reference sequence).

This clone has a count of ten or more. The rearrangement uses TRBV24-1 and TRBJ2-2; 11 bases align to TRBD2. The germline V gene has CDR1 KGHDR and CDR2 SFDVKD. This CDR3 is 18 amino acids long. The V and J ends lost 3 bases and 1 base, in that order; junction bases with no gene match: 6. This CDR3 reads CATSDKPLAGGNTGELFF. DNA for the CDR3: TGTGCCACCAGTGATAAGCCCCTAGCGGGGGGGAACACCGGGGAGCTGTTTTTT.

The rearrangement joins TRBV5-1 to TRBJ1-2, with D uncertain. Germline V gene lookup returns CDR1 SGHRS and CDR2 YFSETQ. V lost 6 bases and J lost 0, with 12 bases in between. The CDR3 has 14 residues. CDR3 nucleotides: TGCGCCAGCAAGGAGGACTTAGCTAACTATGGCTACACCTTC. Its translation: CASKEDLANYGYTF.

This clone showed up many times. The chain carries TRBV2 and TRBJ1-5, with D uncertain. Per germline, CDR1 SNHLY and CDR2 FYNNEI. V gave up 3 bases and J gave up 5 bases, with 8 bases separating them. The CDR3 is 13 residues long. The CDR3 loop is CASSENPDQPQHF. CDR3 sequence (DNA): TGTGCCAGCAGTGAGAATCCAGATCAGCCCCAGCATTTT.

The V gene is TRBV27, the J gene TRBJ1-2; D is uncertain. V shed 2 bases and J shed 6 bases, with 10 bases lying between them. The germline CDR1 and CDR2 sequences are MNHEY and SMNVEV (reference sequence). This CDR3 comprises 13 residues. CDR3 residues: CASSLNWADGYTF. In nucleotides, the CDR3 is TGTGCCAGCAGTTTAAACTGGGCGGATGGCTACACCTTC.